This T cell receptor beta chain came from a study of beta chain features in type 1 diabetes. A note on this clone: Its antigen remains unidentified.

V lost 4 bases to trimming and J lost 1 base, with 11 bases between them. This CDR3 has 14 residues. Germline-derived CDR1 and CDR2 are LGHNA and YSLEER. The sequenced template was cDNA made from the entire isolated RNA. The average output of naive, central memory and regulatory T cell samples was around 3.5 million reads. Libraries were prepared by immunoSEQ multiplex PCR; TCRdb keeps only in-frame clonotypes and omits some of them. The data show 150,000 to 200,000 clones, 63% seen once. Cell sorting via CD45RO/CCR7/CD25/CD127/CD95/CD27 was performed to obtain CD4+ naive, central memory, regulatory and stem cell-like memory cells. Points from the study as a whole: Type 1 diabetes patients showed a moderate but significant shortening of TCRB CDR3s in all four CD4+ subsets. Type 1 diabetes patients had VDJ junctions that carried fewer insertions and more deletions. Compared to healthy donors, patients appeared to have naive, central memory and Treg TCRB repertoires that were more alike.

The sequence was collected from a young man with type 1 diabetes. This chain joins TRBV4-3 and TRBJ2-7; possible D gene TRBD1, 5 bases. Source material: naive CD4+ T cells from blood. CDR3 coding DNA: TGCGCCAGCAGCCTAAGGCAGGGTTCCTACGAGCAGTACTTC. It specifies CASSLRQGSYEQYF.